This TCR beta chain was found in a study of T cell repertoires in cytomegalovirus infection (dated by TCRdb to the late 2010s). Study-wide context: Donor HLA type was relevant to the analysis, as public TCR beta signatures indicated carriage of CMV infection together with the matching HLA type.

Here is what the overall study found, with its caveats: In both this cohort and an independent roughly 330-donor cohort, the cumulative frequency of public TCR beta family members distinguished carriers of CMV infection plus the relevant HLA type. In the ex vivo response, HLA-C-restricted CMV-specific TCR beta clonotypes were dominant, and in two of eight donors the single most frequent clonotype came from this HLA-C-restricted group.

On this clonotype: No antigen is known for it. Base qualities are missing; no much larger clone stands one base away.

The germline V gene (reference sequence) specifies LGHDT as CDR1 and YNNKEL as CDR2. The junction shows trimming of 0 bases on V and 10 bases on J, plus 9 bases between the germline ends. The CDR3 has 12 amino acids, counting the end cysteine and phenylalanine. The DNA shown is the 36-base CDR3, in frame from base 1. The instrument given in TCRdb is Illumina HiSeq 1500. TCRdb handled the public reads itself, with Q25 trimming in fastp and clone calling in MiXCR, and kept productive beta chains. Each CDR3 protein appears once, grouped with its most common genes and DNA. The table for this sample lists 97,000 or so distinct CDR3 sequences; about 17% of them were counted only once. The ten largest clones represent around 8.2% of the sample.

The specimen sequenced was PBMCs. This clonotype was obtained from a human donor in good health (CMV status not recorded). Some clones in this sample may be carry-over from other donors' samples. The V gene is TRBV3-1 and the J gene is TRBJ1-1; TRBD1 could be the D gene, as 5 bases match. For the CDR3, the sequence is CASSQERGGAFF. The nucleotides are TGTGCCAGCAGCCAAGAACGGGGGGGAGCTTTCTTT.